The TCR beta chain under discussion was sequenced for a study of a mutant IDH1 vaccine in newly diagnosed glioma. About the research overall: Radiotherapy alone preceded vaccination by 4-6 weeks; alternatively, vaccination started with temozolomide cycles. Previous care, which was radiotherapy, temozolomide, or both, most often involved both. Study-wide points: Among top peripheral T cell clonotypes, changes seemed unrelated to pseudoprogression.

V gave up 5 bases and J gave up 2 bases, with 7 bases separating them. Germline V gene data show CDR1 as SGDLS and CDR2 as YYNGEE. The CDR3 loop spans 13 amino acids. Repertoires were generated with immunoSEQ multiplex PCR, while TCRdb's copy carries only in-frame clones and drops some. The table includes 45,000 to 60,000 clones, roughly 90% detected once. As to this clone: Its cognate antigen is unknown.

The time point was: week 11, during vaccination. Topical imiquimod was applied with each vaccine dose, which held 300 ug of mutant IDH1 20-mer peptide. The sequence was obtained from a man between 45 and 60 years old with glioma. The V call is TRBV9, the J call TRBJ2-2; possible D gene TRBD1, 5 bases. The sequenced sample was PBMCs, obtained from a glioma patient whose treatment included an IDH1 peptide vaccine. The CDR3 nucleotides are TGTGCCAGCAGGACAGATAACACCGGGGAGCTGTTTTTT. This translates into CASRTDNTGELFF.